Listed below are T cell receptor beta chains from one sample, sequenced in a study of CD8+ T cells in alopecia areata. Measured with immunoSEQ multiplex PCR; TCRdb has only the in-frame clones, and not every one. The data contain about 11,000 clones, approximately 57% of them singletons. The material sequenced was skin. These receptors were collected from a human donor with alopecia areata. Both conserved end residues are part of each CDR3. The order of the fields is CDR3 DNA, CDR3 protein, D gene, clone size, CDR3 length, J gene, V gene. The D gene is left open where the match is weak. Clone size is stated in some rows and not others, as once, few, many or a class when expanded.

CDR3 DNA: TGTGCCAGCAGACCGGGACTAGCGGGAGCTGATACGCAGTATTTT
CDR3 protein: CASRPGLAGADTQYF
D gene: TRBD2
clone size: NA
CDR3 length: 15
J gene: TRBJ2-3
V gene: TRBV2

CDR3 DNA: TGTGCCAGCAGCCAAGATGCGATAGCGGGGGGTTACGAGCAGTACTTC
CDR3 protein: CASSQDAIAGGYEQYF
D gene: TRBD2
clone size: few
CDR3 length: 16
J gene: TRBJ2-7
V gene: TRBV7-9

CDR3 DNA: TGTGCCAGCAGCGCAGACCTCGGACAGGGGGCGAAAACTGAAGCTTTCTTT
CDR3 protein: CASSADLGQGAKTEAFF
D gene: TRBD1
clone size: NA
CDR3 length: 17
J gene: TRBJ1-1
V gene: TRBV9

CDR3 DNA: TGTGCCAGCTCACCACCGCTTGCAGGCACAGATACGCAGTATTTT
CDR3 protein: CASSPPLAGTDTQYF
D gene: NA
clone size: NA
CDR3 length: 15
J gene: TRBJ2-3
V gene: TRBV18

CDR3 DNA: TGTGCCAGCAGCGTATCTGGCAGGGGAGGCTCCAATGAGCAGTTCTTC
CDR3 protein: CASSVSGRGGSNEQFF
D gene: NA
clone size: NA
CDR3 length: 16
J gene: TRBJ2-1
V gene: TRBV9

CDR3 DNA: TGTGCCAGCAGCTTTTCCTATGGCGAGCAGTACTTC
CDR3 protein: CASSFSYGEQYF
D gene: NA
clone size: NA
CDR3 length: 12
J gene: TRBJ2-7
V gene: TRBV5-4

CDR3 DNA: TGCGCCAGCAGGGAACATGCCTACGGGGTCGAGCAGTACTTC
CDR3 protein: CASREHAYGVEQYF
D gene: NA
clone size: NA
CDR3 length: 14
J gene: TRBJ2-7
V gene: TRBV10-2

CDR3 DNA: TGTGCCAGCAGTTCTCGGGTACGGAGCACTGAAGCTTTCTTT
CDR3 protein: CASSSRVRSTEAFF
D gene: NA
clone size: NA
CDR3 length: 14
J gene: TRBJ1-1
V gene: TRBV7-2

CDR3 DNA: TGTGCCAGCGGACAGGACTACGAGCAGTACTTC
CDR3 protein: CASGQDYEQYF
D gene: TRBD1
clone size: NA
CDR3 length: 11
J gene: TRBJ2-7
V gene: TRBV7-6

CDR3 DNA: TGCAGCGTTGACACTAGCGGGAGCACAGATACGCAGTATTTT
CDR3 protein: CSVDTSGSTDTQYF
D gene: TRBD2
clone size: NA
CDR3 length: 14
J gene: TRBJ2-3
V gene: TRBV29-1

CDR3 DNA: TGTGCCAGCAATAGACAGGGGAACACCGGGGAGCTGTTTTTT
CDR3 protein: CASNRQGNTGELFF
D gene: TRBD1
clone size: NA
CDR3 length: 14
J gene: TRBJ2-2
V gene: TRBV6-5

CDR3 DNA: TGTGCCTGGGCCTCCGGTTCTCCGAGAGAGCAGTACTTC
CDR3 protein: CAWASGSPREQYF
D gene: NA
clone size: NA
CDR3 length: 13
J gene: TRBJ2-7
V gene: TRBV30

CDR3 DNA: TGTGCCAGCAGTCCCACAGGGGGCAACACAGATACGCAGTATTTT
CDR3 protein: CASSPTGGNTDTQYF
D gene: TRBD1
clone size: NA
CDR3 length: 15
J gene: TRBJ2-3
V gene: TRBV2

CDR3 DNA: TGTGCCAGCAGGTTGGGGGGGACGGGGAACATTCAGTACTTC
CDR3 protein: CASRLGGTGNIQYF
D gene: TRBD2
clone size: large
CDR3 length: 14
J gene: TRBJ2-4
V gene: TRBV6-5

CDR3 DNA: TGTGCCAGCAGTGTGGTCGGTACGCAGTATTTT
CDR3 protein: CASSVVGTQYF
D gene: NA
clone size: few
CDR3 length: 11
J gene: TRBJ2-3
V gene: TRBV2

CDR3 DNA: TGTGCCAGCAGTTACGACCGGACAGGTGCCTATGGCTACACCTTC
CDR3 protein: CASSYDRTGAYGYTF
D gene: TRBD1
clone size: NA
CDR3 length: 15
J gene: TRBJ1-2
V gene: TRBV6-5

CDR3 DNA: TGTGCCACCCGGACTAGCGGATACACAGATACGCAGTATTTT
CDR3 protein: CATRTSGYTDTQYF
D gene: TRBD2
clone size: NA
CDR3 length: 14
J gene: TRBJ2-3
V gene: TRBV19

CDR3 DNA: TGTGCCATCAGTGAGGGAGCGTACACTGAAGCTTTCTTT
CDR3 protein: CAISEGAYTEAFF
D gene: NA
clone size: NA
CDR3 length: 13
J gene: TRBJ1-1
V gene: TRBV10-3

CDR3 DNA: TGTGCCAGCTCACCTTTAGGTCGACACTTGCACGAGCAGTACTTC
CDR3 protein: CASSPLGRHLHEQYF
D gene: NA
clone size: NA
CDR3 length: 15
J gene: TRBJ2-7
V gene: TRBV18

CDR3 DNA: TGTGCCAGCAGTAGGACGATCTATGGCTACACCTTC
CDR3 protein: CASSRTIYGYTF
D gene: NA
clone size: few
CDR3 length: 12
J gene: TRBJ1-2
V gene: TRBV28

CDR3 DNA: TGTGCCAGCTCGCGGTCGCGGGGGGGCTACGATTTT
CDR3 protein: CASSRSRGGYDF
D gene: TRBD2
clone size: few
CDR3 length: 12
J gene: TRBJ2-3
V gene: TRBV11-2

CDR3 DNA: TGTGCCAGCAGCGACAGGGGGCGAATCTGGAACTATGGCTACACCTTC
CDR3 protein: CASSDRGRIWNYGYTF
D gene: TRBD1
clone size: few
CDR3 length: 16
J gene: TRBJ1-2
V gene: TRBV5-4

CDR3 DNA: TGTGCCAGCAGCAGGACAGGTGAAGCTTTCTTT
CDR3 protein: CASSRTGEAFF
D gene: TRBD1
clone size: NA
CDR3 length: 11
J gene: TRBJ1-1
V gene: TRBV5-4

CDR3 DNA: TGTGCCAGCAGCCCATCGGGGGACCCTGTGGTCGGGGAGCTGTTTTTT
CDR3 protein: CASSPSGDPVVGELFF
D gene: NA
clone size: NA
CDR3 length: 16
J gene: TRBJ2-2
V gene: TRBV11-2

CDR3 DNA: TGCGCCAGCAGCGAGGGGACAGGGGGGAATGAGCAGTTCTTC
CDR3 protein: CASSEGTGGNEQFF
D gene: TRBD1
clone size: NA
CDR3 length: 14
J gene: TRBJ2-1
V gene: TRBV5-1

CDR3 DNA: TGTGCCAGTAGTCTTACAGGGGCGGCTGGGGCCAACGTCCTGACTTTC
CDR3 protein: CASSLTGAAGANVLTF
D gene: TRBD1
clone size: medium-sized
CDR3 length: 16
J gene: TRBJ2-6
V gene: TRBV19

CDR3 DNA: TGCAGCGTCTCCAGGGGCGAAATCACAGATACGCAGTATTTT
CDR3 protein: CSVSRGEITDTQYF
D gene: NA
clone size: once
CDR3 length: 14
J gene: TRBJ2-3
V gene: TRBV29-1

CDR3 DNA: TGTGCCAGTAGTATTAATGGGATAATGAACACTGAAGCTTTCTTT
CDR3 protein: CASSINGIMNTEAFF
D gene: NA
clone size: few
CDR3 length: 15
J gene: TRBJ1-1
V gene: TRBV19

CDR3 DNA: TGTGCCAGCAGCCCCGAACTGGACAGCTCTGGGGCCAACGTCCTGACTTTC
CDR3 protein: CASSPELDSSGANVLTF
D gene: NA
clone size: NA
CDR3 length: 17
J gene: TRBJ2-6
V gene: TRBV11-2

CDR3 DNA: TGTGCCAGCAGCCTCGGAGATGCGTCGCTCTACACCTTC
CDR3 protein: CASSLGDASLYTF
D gene: NA
clone size: few
CDR3 length: 13
J gene: TRBJ1-2
V gene: TRBV7-9

CDR3 DNA: TGTGCCAGCAGCTTAAGCGGGGGCTCAACCCAGTACTTC
CDR3 protein: CASSLSGGSTQYF
D gene: TRBD2
clone size: NA
CDR3 length: 13
J gene: TRBJ2-5
V gene: TRBV7-2

CDR3 DNA: TGTGCCAGCAGCTTAGGGGCTGGACACCAAGAGACCCAGTACTTC
CDR3 protein: CASSLGAGHQETQYF
D gene: NA
clone size: NA
CDR3 length: 15
J gene: TRBJ2-5
V gene: TRBV7-9

CDR3 DNA: TGCGCCAGCAGCGGCACAGGGCGGGGGCCCCAGCATTTT
CDR3 protein: CASSGTGRGPQHF
D gene: NA
clone size: NA
CDR3 length: 13
J gene: TRBJ1-5
V gene: TRBV5-1

CDR3 DNA: TGTGCCAGTAGGATGGACGGGAGCTCCTACAATGAGCAGTTCTTC
CDR3 protein: CASRMDGSSYNEQFF
D gene: NA
clone size: NA
CDR3 length: 15
J gene: TRBJ2-1
V gene: TRBV19

CDR3 DNA: TGTGCCAGCAGCCCAAGCGGGAGCGAGACCCAGTACTTC
CDR3 protein: CASSPSGSETQYF
D gene: TRBD2
clone size: NA
CDR3 length: 13
J gene: TRBJ2-5
V gene: TRBV7-9

CDR3 DNA: TGTGCCAGTAGTATCGAGGGGTACAATGAGCAGTTCTTC
CDR3 protein: CASSIEGYNEQFF
D gene: NA
clone size: once
CDR3 length: 13
J gene: TRBJ2-1
V gene: TRBV19

CDR3 DNA: TGCGCCAGCAACTCTACAGGGCCCGGAAACACCATATATTTT
CDR3 protein: CASNSTGPGNTIYF
D gene: NA
clone size: NA
CDR3 length: 14
J gene: TRBJ1-3
V gene: TRBV5-1

CDR3 DNA: TGTGCCAGCAGCTTGCCAGGGGACTATGGCTACACCTTC
CDR3 protein: CASSLPGDYGYTF
D gene: NA
clone size: few
CDR3 length: 13
J gene: TRBJ1-2
V gene: TRBV5-6

CDR3 DNA: TGTGCCAGCAGCTTGGGGAGTAGAACTGAAGCTTTCTTT
CDR3 protein: CASSLGSRTEAFF
D gene: NA
clone size: NA
CDR3 length: 13
J gene: TRBJ1-1
V gene: TRBV7-2

CDR3 DNA: TGCGCCAGCAGCCAAGATCGCGGACTTCACACAGATACGCAGTATTTT
CDR3 protein: CASSQDRGLHTDTQYF
D gene: NA
clone size: few
CDR3 length: 16
J gene: TRBJ2-3
V gene: TRBV4-1

CDR3 DNA: TGTGCCAGCAGTGAAATTAGGGGAGGCTATGGCTACACCTTC
CDR3 protein: CASSEIRGGYGYTF
D gene: NA
clone size: few
CDR3 length: 14
J gene: TRBJ1-2
V gene: TRBV2

CDR3 DNA: TGTGCCAGCAGCGCCACAAAACTTTCACCCCTCCACTTT
CDR3 protein: CASSATKLSPLHF
D gene: NA
clone size: NA
CDR3 length: 13
J gene: TRBJ1-6
V gene: TRBV7-8